The text below deals with one T cell receptor (beta chain). As yet, its antigen is unknown. The data are from a study of T-cell reconstitution after alpha-beta-depleted transplantation in children. Study observations and caveats: Newly produced T cells mostly provided counts and TCRbeta diversity after one year, as hyperexpanded clones declined. By about two months after transplant, alpha-beta T cells reportedly arose from several hundred graft clones that had expanded.

This CDR3 has 14 amino acids. Trimming pared 2 bases from V and 4 bases from J, leaving 10 bases between. Germline values: CDR1 KGHSH, CDR2 LQKENI. TCRbeta library preparation incorporated unique molecular identifiers. MiXCR was run by TCRdb on the PCR reads, yielding one entry per CDR3 protein. The sample gives 780,000 or so distinct CDR3 sequences, 15% to 20% of which show up once; approximately 5% is in the top ten. The source material was PBMCs, mostly from graft donor cells, sampled 360 days after TCRalphabeta/CD19-depleted stem cell transplant. The chain uses TRBV18 and TRBJ2-3, with no clear D. The receptor comes from a male patient aged 10 to 17 who had a stem cell transplant for acute lymphoblastic leukemia, so the T cells may come from the graft donor. CDR3 region: CASSPSSGPDTQYF. CDR3 coding DNA: TGTGCCAGCTCACCATCTAGTGGCCCAGATACGCAGTATTTT.